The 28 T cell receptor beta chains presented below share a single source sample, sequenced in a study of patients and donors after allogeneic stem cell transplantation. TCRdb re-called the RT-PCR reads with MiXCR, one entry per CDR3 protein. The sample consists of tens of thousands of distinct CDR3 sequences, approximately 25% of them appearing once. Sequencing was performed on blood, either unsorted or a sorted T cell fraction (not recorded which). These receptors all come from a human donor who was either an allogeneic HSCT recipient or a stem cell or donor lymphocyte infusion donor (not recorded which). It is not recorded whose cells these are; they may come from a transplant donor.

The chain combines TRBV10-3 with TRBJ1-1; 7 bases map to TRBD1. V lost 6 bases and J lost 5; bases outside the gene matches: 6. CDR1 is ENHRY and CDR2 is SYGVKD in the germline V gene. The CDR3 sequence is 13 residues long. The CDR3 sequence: CAIRTGSRTEAFF. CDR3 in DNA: TGTGCCATCAGGACAGGGTCAAGGACTGAAGCTTTCTTT.

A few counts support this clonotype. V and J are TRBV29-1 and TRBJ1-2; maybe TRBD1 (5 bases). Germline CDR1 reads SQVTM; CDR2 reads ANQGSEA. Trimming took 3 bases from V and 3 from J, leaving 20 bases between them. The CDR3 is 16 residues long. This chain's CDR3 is CSVDSDSGRTHYGYTF. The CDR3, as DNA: TGCAGCGTTGACTCTGACAGTGGGAGGACACACTATGGCTACACCTTC.

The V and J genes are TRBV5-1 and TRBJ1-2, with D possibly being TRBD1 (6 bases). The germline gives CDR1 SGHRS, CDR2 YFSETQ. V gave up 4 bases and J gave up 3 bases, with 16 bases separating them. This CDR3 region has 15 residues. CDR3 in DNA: TGCGCCAGCAGCCCCGGCGACAGGAGGTACTATGGCTACACCTTC. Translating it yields CASSPGDRRYYGYTF.

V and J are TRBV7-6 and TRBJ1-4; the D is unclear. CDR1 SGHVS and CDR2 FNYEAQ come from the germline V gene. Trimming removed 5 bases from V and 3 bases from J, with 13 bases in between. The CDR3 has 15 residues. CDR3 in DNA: TGTGCCAGCAGCCCTGGTTGGTGGGCTAATGAAAAACTGTTTTTT. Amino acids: CASSPGWWANEKLFF.

The CDR3 protein is CASSYDGTSNEQFF. Written as DNA, the CDR3 is TGTGCCAGCAGTTACGACGGGACTAGTAATGAGCAGTTCTTC. The rearrangement links TRBV6-5 to TRBJ2-1; 8 nucleotides line up with TRBD2. V lost 2 bases and J lost 7; bases outside the gene matches: 4. The length of the CDR3 is 14 residues. Germline loops: CDR1 MNHEY, CDR2 SVGAGI.

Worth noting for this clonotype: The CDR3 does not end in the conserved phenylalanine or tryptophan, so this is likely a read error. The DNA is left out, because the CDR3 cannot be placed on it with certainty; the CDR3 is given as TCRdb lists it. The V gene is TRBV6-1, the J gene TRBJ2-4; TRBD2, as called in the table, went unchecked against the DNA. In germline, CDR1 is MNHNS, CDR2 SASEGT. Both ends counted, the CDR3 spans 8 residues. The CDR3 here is CASTLTLA.

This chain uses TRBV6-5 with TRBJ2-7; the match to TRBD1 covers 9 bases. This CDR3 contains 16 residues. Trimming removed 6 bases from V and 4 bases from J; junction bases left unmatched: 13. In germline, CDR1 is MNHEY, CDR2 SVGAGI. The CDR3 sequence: CASRPTPGTGLYEQYF. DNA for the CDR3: TGTGCCAGCAGACCAACTCCCGGGACAGGGTTGTACGAGCAGTACTTC.

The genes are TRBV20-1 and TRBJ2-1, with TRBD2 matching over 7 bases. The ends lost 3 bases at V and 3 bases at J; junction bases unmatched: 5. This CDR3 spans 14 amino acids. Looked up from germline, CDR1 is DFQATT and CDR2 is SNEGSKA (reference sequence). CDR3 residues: CSASYAGDYNEQFF. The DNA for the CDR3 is TGCAGTGCTAGTTACGCGGGAGACTACAATGAGCAGTTCTTC.

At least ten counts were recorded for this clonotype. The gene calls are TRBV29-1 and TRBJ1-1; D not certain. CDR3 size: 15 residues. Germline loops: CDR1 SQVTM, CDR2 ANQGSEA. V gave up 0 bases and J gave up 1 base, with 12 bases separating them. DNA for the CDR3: TGCAGCGTTGAAGATTTGGGCAGCACGAACACTGAAGCTTTCTTT. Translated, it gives CSVEDLGSTNTEAFF.

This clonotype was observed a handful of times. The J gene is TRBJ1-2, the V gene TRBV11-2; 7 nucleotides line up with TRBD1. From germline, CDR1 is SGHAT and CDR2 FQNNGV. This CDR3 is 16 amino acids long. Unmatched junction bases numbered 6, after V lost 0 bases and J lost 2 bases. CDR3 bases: TGTGCCAGCAGCTTAGAAAATCAGGGGGGAAACTATGGCTACACCTTC. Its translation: CASSLENQGGNYGYTF.

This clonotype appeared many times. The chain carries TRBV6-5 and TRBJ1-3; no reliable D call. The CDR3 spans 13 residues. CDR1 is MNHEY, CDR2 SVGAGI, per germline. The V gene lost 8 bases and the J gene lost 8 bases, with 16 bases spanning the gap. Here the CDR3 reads CASHSPGRDTIYF. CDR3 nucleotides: TGTGCCAGCCACTCCCCTGGGAGGGACACCATATATTTT.

The CDR3 DNA sequence: TGTGCCAGCAGTTACCTTTTAACGGCCGGCTACACCTTC. Protein sequence: CASSYLLTAGYTF. The chain uses TRBV6-5 and TRBJ1-2; D gene unclear. The CDR3 spans 13 residues. V lost 2 bases to trimming and J lost 8 bases, with 12 bases between them. The germline V gene has CDR1 MNHEY and CDR2 SVGAGI.

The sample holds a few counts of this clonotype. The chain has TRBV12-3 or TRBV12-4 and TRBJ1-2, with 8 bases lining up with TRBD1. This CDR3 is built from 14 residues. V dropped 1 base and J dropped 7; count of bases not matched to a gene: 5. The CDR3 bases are TGTGCCAGCAGTTTAGGACAGGGGTTGGGTGGCTACACCTTC. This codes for CASSLGQGLGGYTF.

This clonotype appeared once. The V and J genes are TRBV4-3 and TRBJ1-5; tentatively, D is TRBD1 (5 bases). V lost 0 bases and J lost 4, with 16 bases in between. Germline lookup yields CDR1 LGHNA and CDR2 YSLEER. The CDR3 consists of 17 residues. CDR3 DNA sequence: TGCGCCAGCAGCCAAGATTTTGGGGCGACAAGAAATCAGCCCCAGCATTTT. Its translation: CASSQDFGATRNQPQHF.

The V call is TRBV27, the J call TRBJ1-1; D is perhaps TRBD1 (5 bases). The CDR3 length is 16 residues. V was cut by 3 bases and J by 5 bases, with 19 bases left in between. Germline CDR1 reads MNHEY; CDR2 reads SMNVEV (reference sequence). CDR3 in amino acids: CASSLTTHYGATEAFF. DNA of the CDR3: TGTGCCAGCAGTTTGACCACCCACTACGGGGCAACTGAAGCTTTCTTT.

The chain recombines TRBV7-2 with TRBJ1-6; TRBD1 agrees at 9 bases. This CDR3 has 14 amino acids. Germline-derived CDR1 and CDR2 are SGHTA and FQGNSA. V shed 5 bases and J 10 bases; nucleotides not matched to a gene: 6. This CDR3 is CASSTTGGGSPLHF. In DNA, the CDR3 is TGTGCCAGCAGCACAACAGGGGGCGGGTCACCCCTCCACTTT.

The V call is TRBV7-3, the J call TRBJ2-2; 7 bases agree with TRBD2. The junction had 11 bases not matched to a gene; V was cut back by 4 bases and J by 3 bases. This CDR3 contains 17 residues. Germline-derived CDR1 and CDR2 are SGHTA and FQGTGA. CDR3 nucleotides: TGTGCCAGCAGCTCTGGGGGGGTCCCTCCCTACACCGGGGAGCTGTTTTTT. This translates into CASSSGGVPPYTGELFF.

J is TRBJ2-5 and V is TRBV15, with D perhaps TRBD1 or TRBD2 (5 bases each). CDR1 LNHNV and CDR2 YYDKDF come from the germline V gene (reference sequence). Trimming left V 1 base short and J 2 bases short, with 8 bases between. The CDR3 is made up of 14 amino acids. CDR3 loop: CATSRGGRQETQYF. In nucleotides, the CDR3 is TGTGCCACCAGCAGAGGGGGACGGCAAGAGACCCAGTACTTC. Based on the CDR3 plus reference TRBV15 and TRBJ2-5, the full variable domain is DAMVIQNPRYQVTQFGKPVTLSCSQTLNHNVMYWYQQKSSQAPKLLFHYYDKDFNNEADTPDNFQSRRPNTSFCFLDIRSPGLGDTAMYLCATSRGGRQETQYFGPGTRLLVL.

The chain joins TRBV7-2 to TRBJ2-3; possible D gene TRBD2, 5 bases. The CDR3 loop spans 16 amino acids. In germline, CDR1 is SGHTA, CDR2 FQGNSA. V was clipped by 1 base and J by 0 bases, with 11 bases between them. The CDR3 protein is CASSLGVRTSTDTQYF. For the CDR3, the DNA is TGTGCCAGCAGCTTAGGTGTCAGGACTAGCACAGATACGCAGTATTTT. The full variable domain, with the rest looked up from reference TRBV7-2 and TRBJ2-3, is GAGVSQSPSNKVTEKGKDVELRCDPISGHTALYWYRQSLGQGLEFLIYFQGNSAPDKSGLPSDRFSAERTGGSVSTLTIQRTQQEDSAVYLCASSLGVRTSTDTQYFGPGTRLTVL.

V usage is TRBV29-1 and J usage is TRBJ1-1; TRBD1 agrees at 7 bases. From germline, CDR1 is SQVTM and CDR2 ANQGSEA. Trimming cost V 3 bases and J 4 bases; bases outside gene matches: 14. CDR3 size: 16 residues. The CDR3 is CSVDWLETGFITEAFF. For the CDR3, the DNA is TGCAGCGTTGATTGGCTGGAGACAGGGTTCATCACTGAAGCTTTCTTT.

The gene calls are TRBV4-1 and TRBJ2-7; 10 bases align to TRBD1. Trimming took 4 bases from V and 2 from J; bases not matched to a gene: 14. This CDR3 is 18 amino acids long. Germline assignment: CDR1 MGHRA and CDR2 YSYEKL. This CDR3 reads CASSLAPRTGGKTYEQYF. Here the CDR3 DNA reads TGCGCCAGCAGCCTTGCTCCTAGGACAGGGGGGAAGACCTACGAGCAGTACTTC.

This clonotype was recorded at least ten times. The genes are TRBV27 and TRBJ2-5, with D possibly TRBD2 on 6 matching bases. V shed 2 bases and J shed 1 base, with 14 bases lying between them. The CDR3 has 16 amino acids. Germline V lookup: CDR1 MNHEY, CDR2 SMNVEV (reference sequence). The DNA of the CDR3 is TGTGCCAGCAGTTTAGGGACTCCCGCCCCCCAAGAGACCCAGTACTTC. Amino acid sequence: CASSLGTPAPQETQYF.

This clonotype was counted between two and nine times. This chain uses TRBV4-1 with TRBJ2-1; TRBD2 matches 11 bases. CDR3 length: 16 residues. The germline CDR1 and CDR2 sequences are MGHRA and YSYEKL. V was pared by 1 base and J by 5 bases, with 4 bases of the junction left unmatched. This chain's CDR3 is CASSQVSGGADNEQFF. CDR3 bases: TGCGCCAGCAGCCAAGTTAGCGGGGGGGCGGACAATGAGCAGTTCTTC.

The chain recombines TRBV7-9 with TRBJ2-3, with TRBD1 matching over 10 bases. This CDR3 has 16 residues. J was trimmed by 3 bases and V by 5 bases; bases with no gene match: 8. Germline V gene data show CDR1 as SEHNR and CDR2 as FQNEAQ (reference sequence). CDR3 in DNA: TGTGCCAGCAGCCCACCGGGACAGGGGTTAACAGATACGCAGTATTTT. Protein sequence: CASSPPGQGLTDTQYF. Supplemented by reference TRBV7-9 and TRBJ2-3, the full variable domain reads DTGVSQNPRHKITKRGQNVTFRCDPISEHNRLYWYRQTLGQGPEFLTYFQNEAQLEKSRLLSDRFSAERPKGSFSTLEIQRTEQGDSAMYLCASSPPGQGLTDTQYFGPGTRLTVL.

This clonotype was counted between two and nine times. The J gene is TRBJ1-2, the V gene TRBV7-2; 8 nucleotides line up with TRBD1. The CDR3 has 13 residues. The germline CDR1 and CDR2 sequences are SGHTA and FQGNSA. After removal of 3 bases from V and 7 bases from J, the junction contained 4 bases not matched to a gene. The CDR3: CASSFGQGLGYTF. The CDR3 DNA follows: TGTGCCAGCAGCTTCGGACAGGGTCTTGGCTACACCTTC.

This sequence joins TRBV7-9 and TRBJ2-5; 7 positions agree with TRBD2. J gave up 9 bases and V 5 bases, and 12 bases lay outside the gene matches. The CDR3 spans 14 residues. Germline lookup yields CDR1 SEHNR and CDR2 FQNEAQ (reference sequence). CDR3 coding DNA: TGTGCCAGCAGCAGTGGGGACTACCTCGGGGCCCAGTACTTC. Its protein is CASSSGDYLGAQYF.

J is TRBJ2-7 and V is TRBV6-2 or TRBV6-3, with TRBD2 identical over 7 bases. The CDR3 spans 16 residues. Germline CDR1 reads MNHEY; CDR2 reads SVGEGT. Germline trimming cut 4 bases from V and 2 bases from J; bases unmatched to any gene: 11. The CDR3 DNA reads TGTGCCAGCAGTTCTCCCTTAACGGGAGGTCCCTACGAGCAGTACTTC. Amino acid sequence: CASSSPLTGGPYEQYF.

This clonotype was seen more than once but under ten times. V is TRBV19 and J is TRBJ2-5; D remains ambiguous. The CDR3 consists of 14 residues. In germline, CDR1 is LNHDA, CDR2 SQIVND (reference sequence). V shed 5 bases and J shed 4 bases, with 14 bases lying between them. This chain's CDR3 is CASSSLGTPETQYF. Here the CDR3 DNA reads TGTGCCAGTAGTTCTCTTGGCACCCCAGAGACCCAGTACTTC.